This TCR beta chain came from a study of Graves' ophthalmopathy and Graves' hyperthyroidism. The study's findings and limits: The model's prediction of ophthalmopathy progression had approximately 71% sensitivity and 72% to 80% specificity.

This CDR3 has 14 residues. Germline assignment: CDR1 DFQATT and CDR2 SNEGSKA (reference sequence). V lost 0 bases and J lost 6; bases outside the gene matches: 7. Pregnant or lactating patients and those with other autoimmune diseases or uncontrolled infections were excluded. PBMCs were isolated from an approximately 10 ml sample of fresh peripheral blood. This clonotype was recorded many times. The antigen remains unidentified. As the template, RNA transcripts were used to amplify TCR beta CDR3 regions. RT-PCR was first run with HTBI primers, then multiplex PCR in a second round. TCRdb passed the multiplex PCR reads through MiXCR, listing each CDR3 protein once. Of about 420,000 distinct CDR3 sequences detected, about 21% appear once; the ten largest clones hold around 3.1%.

Sequencing used peripheral blood. The chain links TRBV20-1 to TRBJ2-7, with 8 nucleotides matching TRBD1. The TCR was taken from a woman aged 18-30 years with stable Graves' hyperthyroidism. Written as DNA, the CDR3 is TGCAGTGCTAGAGATCGGACAGGGTCGAGCGAGCAGTACTTC. This translates into CSARDRTGSSEQYF.